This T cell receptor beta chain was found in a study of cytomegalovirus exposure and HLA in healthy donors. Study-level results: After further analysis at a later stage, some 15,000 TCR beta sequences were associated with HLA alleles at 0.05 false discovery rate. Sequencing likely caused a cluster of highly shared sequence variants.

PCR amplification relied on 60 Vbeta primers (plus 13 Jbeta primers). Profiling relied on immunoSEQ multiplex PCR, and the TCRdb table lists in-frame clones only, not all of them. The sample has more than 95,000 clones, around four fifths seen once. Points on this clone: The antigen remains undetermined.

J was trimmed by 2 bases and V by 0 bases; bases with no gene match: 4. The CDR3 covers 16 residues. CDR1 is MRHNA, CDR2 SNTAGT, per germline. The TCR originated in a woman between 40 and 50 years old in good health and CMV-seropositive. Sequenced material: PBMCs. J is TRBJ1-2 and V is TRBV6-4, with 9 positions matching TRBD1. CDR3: CASSDSGQGSNYGYTF. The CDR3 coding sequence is TGTGCCAGCAGTGACTCGGGACAGGGCTCAAACTATGGCTACACCTTC.